This T cell receptor beta chain was captured by sequencing in a study of T-cell reconstitution after alpha-beta-depleted transplantation in children (dated by TCRdb to between 2015 and 2016). In the study overall: Using TCR repertoire profiling, the study followed T-cell immune reconstitution in a quantitative way in children after TCRalphabeta/CD19-depleted allogeneic hematopoietic cell transplantation.

The treatment or condition label on this specimen signifies: allogeneic hematopoietic cell transplantation with graft depleted of TCRalphabeta T cells and CD19 B cells. Transplant recipients were children who received TCRalphabeta/CD19-depleted allogeneic hematopoietic cell grafts. Library preparation used PCR. TCRdb records Illumina HiSeq 2500 as the sequencer. To normalize quantification of the TCRbeta repertoire, the TCR libraries were built with molecular barcoding that relied on unique molecular identifiers. Using fastp trimming at Q25 and MiXCR clonotype assembly, TCRdb reanalyzed the public sequencing data and kept in-frame beta chains. Rows with a matching CDR3 protein are joined into one entry that keeps the most common DNA and genes. This sample holds more than 500,000 distinct CDR3 sequences; 10% to 12% were observed only once. The ten top clones hold 13% to 15% of the sample. Broad study findings and their caveats: Hyperexpanded clone frequencies declined over subsequent months; after one year, T-cell counts and TCRbeta diversity were mostly attributed to newly produced T cells. Apparently early alphabetaT-cell count recovery about two months after transplant reportedly relied on only several hundred rapidly expanded clones derived from non-depleted graft cells. In some patients, high TCRbeta diversity at day 60 was attributed to recipient T cells and intrathymic progenitors that had survived conditioning.

A few counts support this clonotype. Its antigen is currently not known. Per-nucleotide qualities are absent, and no much larger clonotype sits a single base away. This TCR derives from a female patient aged 2 to 10 who had a stem cell transplant for aplastic anemia, so the T cells may come from the graft donor. Sample: PBMCs, mostly from graft donor cells, taken 180 days after TCRalphabeta/CD19-depleted stem cell transplant.

The CDR3 sequence is CASGGPSSGNTIYF. The DNA sequence is given as TGTGCTAGTGGTGGACCCAGCTCTGGAAACACCATATATTTT. The sequence joins TRBV12-5 to TRBJ1-3; the D gene cannot be resolved reliably. V gives up 5 bases and J gives up 0 bases, and the segment between their germline ends measures 8 bases. From the cysteine through the phenylalanine, the CDR3 covers 14 amino acids. This entry keeps only the CDR3 DNA: 42 bases, framed from base 1. The germline V gene encodes CDR1 LGHNT and CDR2 FRNRAP. The CDR3, completed at both ends by the reference TRBV12-5 and TRBJ1-3 genes, gives the full variable domain DARVTQTPRHKVTEMGQEVTMRCQPILGHNTVFWYRQTMMQGLELLAYFRNRAPLDDSGMPKDRFSAEMPDATLATLKIQPSEPRDSAVYFCASGGPSSGNTIYFGEGSWLTVV.